This T cell receptor beta chain was captured in a study of blood T cell repertoires in COVID-19. Study at large: T cells, B-cell-depleted T cells, or PBMCs provided the cDNA or gDNA that served as material.

The data were produced by immunoSEQ multiplex PCR, yet TCRdb's version contains in-frame clones alone and is incomplete. The table records tens of thousands of clones, just under 80% of them present only once. CDR1 is LNHNV, CDR2 YYDKDF, per germline (reference sequence). The length of the CDR3 is 19 residues. Losses at the gene ends were 2 bases for V and 2 bases for J; bases not matched to a gene: 14. The V call is TRBV15, the J call TRBJ2-3; 9 positions match TRBD2. The receptor was derived from a human donor in a cohort sampled during active COVID-19. Input material: peripheral blood. The CDR3 loop reads CATSRKLGALAGPTDTQYF. CDR3 DNA sequence: TGTGCCACCAGCAGAAAACTCGGGGCTCTAGCGGGGCCCACAGATACGCAGTATTTT.